This T cell receptor beta chain was retrieved from a study of Graves' ophthalmopathy and Graves' hyperthyroidism. Germline loops: CDR1 MDHEN, CDR2 SYDVKM. The CDR3 contains 16 residues. The trim removed 4 bases at V and 1 base at J, leaving 10 bases unmatched. Researchers turned away patients with other autoimmune diseases, uncontrolled infections, pregnancy or lactation. Using RNA transcripts, the TCR beta CDR3 regions were amplified. Scientists carried out first-round RT-PCR using HTBI primers and then a second-round multiplex PCR. Via MiXCR, TCRdb re-called the multiplex PCR reads, giving one row per CDR3 protein. This table holds fewer than 350,000 distinct CDR3 sequences, 15% to 20% found once. Study-level findings and limits: Also, most clonotypes expanded in the thyroid above 0.001 frequency appeared in blood. The model achieved roughly 66% sensitivity and about 76% specificity for ophthalmopathy progression.

This clonotype appeared many times. What it binds is not known. Source material: peripheral blood. The sequence was collected from an adult man with Graves' ophthalmopathy. The chain is built from TRBV28 and TRBJ2-7; 7 bases fit TRBD1. The CDR3 spells CASSYSPRDRSYEQYF. DNA of the CDR3: TGTGCCAGCAGTTATAGCCCTCGGGACAGATCCTACGAGCAGTACTTC.